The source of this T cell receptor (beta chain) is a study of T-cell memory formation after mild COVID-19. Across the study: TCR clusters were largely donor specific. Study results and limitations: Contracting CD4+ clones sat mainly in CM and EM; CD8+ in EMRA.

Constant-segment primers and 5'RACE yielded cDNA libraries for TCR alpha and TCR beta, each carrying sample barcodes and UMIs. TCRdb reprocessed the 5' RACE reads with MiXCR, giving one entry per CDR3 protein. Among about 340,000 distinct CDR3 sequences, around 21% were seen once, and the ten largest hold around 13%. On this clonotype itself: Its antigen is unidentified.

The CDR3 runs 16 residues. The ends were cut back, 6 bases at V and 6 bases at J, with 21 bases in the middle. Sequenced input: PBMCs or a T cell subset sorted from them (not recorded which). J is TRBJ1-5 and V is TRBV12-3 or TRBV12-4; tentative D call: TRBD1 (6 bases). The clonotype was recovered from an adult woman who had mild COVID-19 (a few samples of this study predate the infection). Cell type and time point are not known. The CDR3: CASSQELYRVGQPQHF. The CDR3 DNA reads TGTGCCAGCAGCCAGGAACTTTACAGGGTGGGTCAGCCCCAGCATTTT.